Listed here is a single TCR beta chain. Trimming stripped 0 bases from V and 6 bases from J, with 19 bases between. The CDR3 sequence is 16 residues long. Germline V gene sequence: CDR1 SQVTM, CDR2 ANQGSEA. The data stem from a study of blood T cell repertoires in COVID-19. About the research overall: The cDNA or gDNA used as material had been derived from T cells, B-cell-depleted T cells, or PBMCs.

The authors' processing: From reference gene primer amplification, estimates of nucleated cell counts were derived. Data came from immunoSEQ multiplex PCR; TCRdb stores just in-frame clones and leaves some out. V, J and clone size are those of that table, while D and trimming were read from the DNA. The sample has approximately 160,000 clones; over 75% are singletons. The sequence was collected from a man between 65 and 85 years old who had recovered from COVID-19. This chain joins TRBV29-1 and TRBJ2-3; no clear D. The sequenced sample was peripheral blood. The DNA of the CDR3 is TGCAGCGTTGAAGATCGGTTCTCGTTCAGTAGCGATACGCAGTATTTT. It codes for CSVEDRFSFSSDTQYF.